Each of the 18 T cell receptor beta chains below was sequenced from the same sample in a study of shared T cell receptors in the human thymus. Assay used: immunoSEQ multiplex PCR; TCRdb lists only in-frame clones, some missing. The table shows hundreds of thousands of clones, with about 84% occurring only once. The data were also submitted as part of a second study, on human thymus T cells.

The sequenced sample was thymocytes. The origin of the receptors is a boy less than two years old with a congenital heart defect.

This clone occurred a few times. The chain combines TRBV18 with TRBJ1-2, with 7 nucleotides matching TRBD1. This CDR3 contains 18 residues. CDR1 and CDR2 from the germline V gene are KGHSH and LQKENI. The V gene end was trimmed by 1 base and the J gene end by 7 bases; junction bases not matched to a gene: 18. The CDR3 reads CASSPRGWDRDRAIGYTF. The CDR3 nucleotides are TGTGCCAGCTCACCACGCGGGTGGGACCGCGACAGGGCGATTGGCTACACCTTC.

The sample holds a few counts of this clone. The CDR3: CAEKAPGTGGEDTQYF. CDR3 nucleotide sequence: TGTGCCGAGAAAGCCCCTGGGACAGGGGGCGAAGATACGCAGTATTTT. J is TRBJ2-3 and V is TRBV30, with 12 bases that match TRBD1. Germline V gene sequence: CDR1 GTSNPN, CDR2 SVGIG (reference sequence). The CDR3 consists of 16 residues. V shed 8 bases, J shed 5 bases, and the junction held 14 bases outside the gene matches.

The V call is TRBV29-1, the J call TRBJ2-7, with 8 bases that match TRBD2. The V gene's germline CDR1 is SQVTM and CDR2 ANQGSEA. The CDR3 has 14 residues. J gave up 6 bases and V 6 bases, and 13 bases lay outside the gene matches. The chain's CDR3 is CSVEKVAGTLEQYF. The DNA of the CDR3 is TGCAGCGTCGAGAAGGTAGCGGGAACCCTCGAGCAGTACTTC.

This clone was seen a few times. The V gene is TRBV27, the J gene TRBJ2-3; TRBD2 aligns across 7 bases. V lost 5 bases and J lost 4; bases outside the gene matches: 12. Germline V CDR1 and CDR2: MNHEY, SMNVEV (reference sequence). The CDR3 spans 16 residues. This CDR3 is CASSLRAGSVPDTQYF. Here the CDR3 DNA reads TGTGCCAGCAGTCTGAGAGCGGGGTCAGTTCCAGATACGCAGTATTTT.

The chain recombines TRBV27 with TRBJ2-6, with TRBD1 matching over 8 bases. The length of the CDR3 is 17 residues. Losses at the gene ends were 5 bases for V and 2 bases for J; bases not matched to a gene: 8. CDR1 and CDR2 from the germline V gene are MNHEY and SMNVEV (reference sequence). The CDR3 loop is CASSPPQGAPGANVLTF. As DNA, the CDR3 is TGTGCCAGCAGTCCTCCCCAGGGGGCGCCTGGGGCCAACGTCCTGACTTTC. The whole variable domain, remainder taken from reference TRBV27 and TRBJ2-6, is EAQVTQNPRYLITVTGKKLTVTCSQNMNHEYMSWYRQDPGLGLRQIYYSMNVEVTDKGDVPEGYKVSRKEKRNFPLILESPSPNQTSLYFCASSPPQGAPGANVLTFGAGSRLTVL.

The chain is built from TRBV10-3 and TRBJ2-1; TRBD2 aligns across 9 bases. Germline lookup yields CDR1 ENHRY and CDR2 SYGVKD. CDR3 length equals 14 residues. J lost 10 bases, V lost 6 bases, and 10 bases had no gene match. The CDR3 loop is CAIRGGLAGREQFF. For the CDR3, the DNA is TGTGCCATCAGGGGGGGGCTAGCGGGGAGGGAGCAGTTCTTC.

This chain connects TRBV7-3 to TRBJ2-6; D gene uncertain. Per germline, CDR1 SGHTA and CDR2 FQGTGA. V was clipped by 5 bases and J by 0 bases, with 8 bases between them. The CDR3 extends over 15 amino acids. The CDR3 loop is CASSNTNSGANVLTF. CDR3 nucleotides: TGTGCCAGCAGCAACACTAACTCTGGGGCCAACGTCCTGACTTTC.

J is TRBJ2-1 and V is TRBV4-2, with D possibly matching TRBD2 (6 bases). This CDR3 contains 15 residues. The V gene lost 0 bases and the J gene lost 6 bases, with 12 bases spanning the gap. Germline CDR1 and CDR2: LGHNA and YNFKEQ. Here the CDR3 DNA reads TGTGCCAGCAGCCAAGAGGAGGGTCGGGGCAATGAGCAGTTCTTC. This gives the protein CASSQEEGRGNEQFF.

CDR3 coding DNA: TGTGCCAGCAGCCCTACTAGCGGGAGTCGCGAGCAGTACTTC. Amino acids: CASSPTSGSREQYF. This rearrangement joins TRBV9 to TRBJ2-7; 11 nucleotides match TRBD2. J was trimmed by 6 bases and V by 4 bases; bases with no gene match: 6. Germline V lookup: CDR1 SGDLS, CDR2 YYNGEE. This CDR3 contains 14 residues.

The chain uses TRBV5-6 and TRBJ2-7; 7 nucleotides agree with TRBD1. The CDR3 is made up of 16 amino acids. Germline lookup yields CDR1 SGHDT and CDR2 YYEEEE. Unmatched junction bases numbered 11, after V lost 4 bases and J lost 1 base. The CDR3 nucleotides are TGTGCCAGCAGCCCCCTCGGAGCAGGGGGATCCTACGAGCAGTACTTC. Its protein is CASSPLGAGGSYEQYF.

V gene TRBV5-4 combines with J gene TRBJ1-5; D remains ambiguous. Germline CDR1 and CDR2: SGHNT and YYREEE (reference sequence). The CDR3 covers 16 residues. The V and J ends lost 2 bases and 0 bases respectively, with 12 bases between them. The CDR3 DNA reads TGTGCCAGCAGCTTCTTTCCCGGGAATAGCAATCAGCCCCAGCATTTT. It yields the protein CASSFFPGNSNQPQHF.

The rearrangement links TRBV28 to TRBJ2-3; a weak D match, TRBD2 (6 bases). Trimming took 6 bases from V and 2 from J, leaving 18 bases between them. The CDR3 loop spans 16 amino acids. The V gene's germline CDR1 is MDHEN and CDR2 SYDVKM. CDR3 sequence: CASRSAMTRSTDTQYF. The CDR3 DNA follows: TGTGCCAGCAGGAGTGCTATGACTAGATCCACAGATACGCAGTATTTT.

The gene calls are TRBV2 and TRBJ2-1, with 7 bases aligning to TRBD1. The germline gives CDR1 SNHLY, CDR2 FYNNEI. The CDR3 has 16 residues. J was trimmed by 0 bases and V by 6 bases; bases with no gene match: 8. The CDR3: CASSLTRDSSYNEQFF. As DNA, the CDR3 is TGTGCCAGCAGCCTCACCCGGGACAGCTCCTACAATGAGCAGTTCTTC.

The chain carries TRBV10-1 and TRBJ2-7, with D maybe TRBD2 (7 bases). CDR1 is WNHNN, CDR2 SYGVQD, per germline (reference sequence). This CDR3 comprises 12 residues. The V end was cut by 7 bases, the J end by 7 bases, with 14 bases between. The CDR3 sequence: CASIHGGREQYF. The CDR3 bases are TGCGCCAGCATCCACGGGGGGCGAGAGCAGTACTTC.

The chain recombines TRBV25-1 with TRBJ1-3, with a possible D match to TRBD1 (5 bases). CDR1 is MGHDK, CDR2 SYGVNS, per germline. The CDR3 is made up of 16 amino acids. The V gene lost 7 bases and the J gene lost 0 bases, with 16 bases spanning the gap. The DNA for the CDR3 is TGTGCCAGCACCTCGATGGGAGGGGACTCTGGAAACACCATATATTTT. Translating it yields CASTSMGGDSGNTIYF.

This clone was detected once. The rearrangement joins TRBV28 to TRBJ2-7; unclear D gene. Looked up from germline, CDR1 is MDHEN and CDR2 is SYDVKM. This CDR3 has 15 residues. V lost 3 bases and J 2 bases, leaving 14 bases between the germline ends. The CDR3 nucleotides are TGTGCCAGCAGTTTGAGTTCCAGGTTCCCCTACGAGCAGTACTTC. This gives the protein CASSLSSRFPYEQYF.

The chain uses TRBV11-2 and TRBJ2-2, with TRBD1 matching 9 bases. The J segment lost 0 bases and the V segment lost 5 bases, leaving 13 bases of the junction unmatched. From germline, CDR1 is SGHAT and CDR2 FQNNGV. The CDR3 has 19 residues. CDR3 in DNA: TGTGCCAGCAGCCAACTAGAGGACAGGGGTTTCTCGAACACCGGGGAGCTGTTTTTT. Residues: CASSQLEDRGFSNTGELFF.

The V call is TRBV28, the J call TRBJ1-2, with 10 bases lining up with TRBD1. The CDR3 is 17 amino acids. V was pared by 4 bases and J by 0 bases, with 8 bases of the junction left unmatched. Per the germline V gene, CDR1 is MDHEN and CDR2 is SYDVKM. This chain's CDR3 is CASSSRDRGHTNYGYTF. The CDR3 DNA sequence: TGTGCCAGCAGTTCAAGGGACAGGGGACACACTAACTATGGCTACACCTTC.